Following are 6 T cell receptor beta chains from one sample sequenced in a study of blood T cell repertoires in COVID-19. Clones were sequenced by immunoSEQ multiplex PCR, and TCRdb holds only the in-frame ones, with some missing. The data contain about 240,000 clones, approximately 80% of them singletons. Sequenced: peripheral blood. These TCRs come from a woman under 30 with acute or convalescent COVID-19.

The DNA of the CDR3 is TGCGCCAGCAGCTTGGAGTGGGCAGATGGCTACACCTTC. Translating gives CASSLEWADGYTF. The chain joins TRBV5-1 to TRBJ1-2; no clear D. The CDR3 extends over 13 amino acids. The germline V gene encodes CDR1 SGHRS and CDR2 YFSETQ. With 0 bases removed from V and 6 bases from J, the gap between germline ends came to 9 bases.

The V and J genes are TRBV29-1 and TRBJ2-1; 9 positions agree with TRBD2. The CDR3 is made up of 14 amino acids. V was clipped by 5 bases and J by 1 base; unmatched bases: 3. Looked up from germline, CDR1 is SQVTM and CDR2 is ANQGSEA. The CDR3 here is CSVLAGGSYNEQFF. The CDR3 DNA reads as TGCAGCGTTCTTGCGGGAGGGTCCTACAATGAGCAGTTCTTC.

V is TRBV10-2 and J is TRBJ2-1, with D possibly TRBD2 on 5 matching bases. Trimming pared 6 bases from V and 11 bases from J, leaving 14 bases between. The CDR3 is 12 residues long. In germline, CDR1 is WSHSY, CDR2 SAAADI. The CDR3 nucleotides are TGCGCCAGCAGCTCGGACTGGTTTAAGCAGTTCTTC. Amino acid sequence: CASSSDWFKQFF.

V gene TRBV28 combines with J gene TRBJ1-2, with a possible D match to TRBD1 (5 bases). The CDR3 loop spans 16 amino acids. CDR1 is MDHEN and CDR2 is SYDVKM in the germline V gene. V was pared by 7 bases and J by 4 bases, with 22 bases between. The CDR3 coding sequence is TGTGCCAGCAAGGAGGGGCCGGGCCCCCTAGGCTATGGCTACACCTTC. Protein product: CASKEGPGPLGYGYTF.

J is TRBJ1-6 and V is TRBV5-6, with 9 bases matching TRBD1. There are 16 residues in the CDR3. Unmatched junction bases numbered 10, after V lost 3 bases and J lost 9 bases. The germline CDR1 and CDR2 sequences are SGHDT and YYEEEE. CDR3 in DNA: TGTGCCAGCAGCTCGCCGGGACAGGGTTTAGGTTCACCCCTCCACTTT. Its translation: CASSSPGQGLGSPLHF.

The chain links TRBV3-1 (or the pseudogene TRBV3-2) to TRBJ2-5; TRBD2 agrees at 7 bases. Germline V CDR1 and CDR2: LGHDT, YNNKEL (reference sequence). This CDR3 has 15 residues. V trimming: 0 bases; J trimming: 3 bases; junction bases outside the gene matches: 4. Here the CDR3 reads CASSQETSIKETQYF. The CDR3 DNA sequence: TGTGCCAGCAGCCAAGAGACTAGCATTAAAGAGACCCAGTACTTC.